The subject of this entry is one TCR beta chain. This clone was counted a single time. Its antigen specificity is not known. No qualities accompany the bases; no much larger clone lies one base away. This record belongs to a study of control samples from healthy donors and cancer patients (dated by TCRdb to the early 2020s). Library prep was done by the immunoSEQ multiplex PCR assay. The table was pulled from immuneACCESS by TCRdb, which kept in-frame rearrangements only. Such tables lose some clones; where checked, under half of the loss comes from unresolved V genes, and the rest has no known cause. For this sample the table gives about 51,000 clones, of which approximately 90% were detected only once. The ten biggest clones cover around 1.5% of the sample. The sequenced sample was PBMCs. The TCR sequence derives from a man between 35 and 55 years old with colorectal cancer.

The DNA is TGTGCCTGGATAACGGCTTCCGGCACAGATACGCAGTATTTT. Its translation reads: CAWITASGTDTQYF. The chain is made from TRBV30 and TRBJ2-3; no D gene is confidently identified. Trimming at the junction amounts to 4 bases on V and 1 base on J, and the germline ends lie 12 bases apart. The CDR3 goes from the cysteine to the phenylalanine over 14 residues. The retained sequence is limited to the CDR3, 42 bases, with the frame set at the first base. CDR1 and CDR2 are drawn from the germline V gene (reference sequence): GTSNPN, SVGIG.